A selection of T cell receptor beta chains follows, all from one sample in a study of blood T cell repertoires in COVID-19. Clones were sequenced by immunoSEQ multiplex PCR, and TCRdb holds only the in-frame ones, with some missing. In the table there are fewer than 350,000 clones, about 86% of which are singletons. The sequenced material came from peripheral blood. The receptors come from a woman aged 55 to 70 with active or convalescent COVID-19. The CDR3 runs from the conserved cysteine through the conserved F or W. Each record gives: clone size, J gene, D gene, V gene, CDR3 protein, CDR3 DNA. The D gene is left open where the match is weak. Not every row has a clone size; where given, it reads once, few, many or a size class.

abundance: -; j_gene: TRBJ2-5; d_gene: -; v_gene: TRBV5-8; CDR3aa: CASSLDQGSQETQYF; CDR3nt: TGTGCCAGCAGCTTGGATCAGGGGTCCCAAGAGACCCAGTACTTC
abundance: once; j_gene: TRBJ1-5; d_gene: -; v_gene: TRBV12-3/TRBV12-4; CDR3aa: CASSFARDQPQHF; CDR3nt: TGTGCCAGCAGTTTCGCCAGGGATCAGCCCCAGCATTTT
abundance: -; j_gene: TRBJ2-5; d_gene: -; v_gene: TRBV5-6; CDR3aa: CASSPRAGMYQETQYF; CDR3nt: TGTGCCAGCAGCCCCAGGGCAGGGATGTACCAAGAGACCCAGTACTTC
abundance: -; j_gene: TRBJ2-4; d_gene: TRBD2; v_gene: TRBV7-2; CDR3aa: CASSSGTSVDIQYF; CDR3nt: TGTGCCAGCAGCTCAGGGACTAGCGTGGACATTCAGTACTTC
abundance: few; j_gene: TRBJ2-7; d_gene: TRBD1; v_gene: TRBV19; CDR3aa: CASSMTGGKYEQYF; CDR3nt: TGTGCCAGTAGTATGACAGGGGGCAAATACGAGCAGTACTTC
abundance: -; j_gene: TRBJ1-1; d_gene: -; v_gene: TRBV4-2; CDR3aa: CASSPRFMNTEAFF; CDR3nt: TGTGCCAGCAGTCCTCGGTTTATGAACACTGAAGCTTTCTTT
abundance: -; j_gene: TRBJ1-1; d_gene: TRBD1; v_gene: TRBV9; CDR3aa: CASSVGGDRGRGTEAFF; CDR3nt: TGTGCCAGCAGCGTAGGAGGGGACAGGGGGCGTGGGACTGAAGCTTTCTTT
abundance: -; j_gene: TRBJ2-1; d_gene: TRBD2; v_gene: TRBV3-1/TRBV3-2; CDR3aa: CASSQDQASGGSEQFF; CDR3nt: TGTGCCAGCAGCCAAGATCAGGCTAGCGGGGGGAGTGAGCAGTTCTTC
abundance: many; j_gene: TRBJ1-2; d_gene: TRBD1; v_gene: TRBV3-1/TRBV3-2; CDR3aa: CASSPPGQALIYGYTF; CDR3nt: TGTGCCAGCAGCCCGCCGGGACAGGCGTTAATCTATGGCTACACCTTC
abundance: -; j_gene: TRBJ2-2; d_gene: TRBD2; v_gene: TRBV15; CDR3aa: CATSRDLASGGLSNTGELFF; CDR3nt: TGTGCCACCAGCAGAGATTTGGCTAGCGGGGGGCTATCGAACACCGGGGAGCTGTTTTTT
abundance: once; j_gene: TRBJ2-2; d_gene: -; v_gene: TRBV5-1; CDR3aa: CASSPGGQPNTGELFF; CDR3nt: TGCGCCAGCAGCCCCGGGGGACAGCCGAACACCGGGGAGCTGTTTTTT
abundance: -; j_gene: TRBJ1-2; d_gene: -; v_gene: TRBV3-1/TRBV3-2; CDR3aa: CASTGTGDYGYTF; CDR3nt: TGTGCCAGCACCGGAACGGGGGACTATGGCTACACCTTC
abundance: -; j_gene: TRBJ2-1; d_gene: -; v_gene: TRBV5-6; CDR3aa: CASSLLGGPGQFF; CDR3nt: TGTGCCAGCAGCTTGTTGGGTGGGCCTGGGCAGTTCTTC
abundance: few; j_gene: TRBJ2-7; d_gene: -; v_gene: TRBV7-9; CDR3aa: CASTPRGASYEQYF; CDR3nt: TGTGCCAGCACCCCCCGGGGGGCCTCCTACGAGCAGTACTTC
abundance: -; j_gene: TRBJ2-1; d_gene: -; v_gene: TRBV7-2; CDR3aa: CASSFGARPNEQFF; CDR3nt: TGTGCCAGCAGCTTTGGGGCGCGTCCCAATGAGCAGTTCTTC
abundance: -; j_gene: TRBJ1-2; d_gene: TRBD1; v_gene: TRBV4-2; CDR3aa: CASSPGTGADYGYTF; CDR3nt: TGTGCCAGCAGCCCCGGGACAGGGGCAGACTATGGCTACACCTTC
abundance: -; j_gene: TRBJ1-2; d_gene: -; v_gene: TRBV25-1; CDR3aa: CASSESAGGRGGGYTF; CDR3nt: TGTGCCAGCAGTGAATCCGCGGGGGGCAGGGGAGGTGGCTACACCTTC
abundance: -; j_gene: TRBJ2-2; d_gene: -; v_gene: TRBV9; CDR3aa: CASSQTGTGELFF; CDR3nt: TGTGCCAGCAGCCAGACGGGGACCGGGGAGCTGTTTTTT
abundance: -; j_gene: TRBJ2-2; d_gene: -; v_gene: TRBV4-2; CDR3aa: CASFGHTGELFF; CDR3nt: TGTGCCAGCTTTGGGCACACCGGGGAGCTGTTTTTT
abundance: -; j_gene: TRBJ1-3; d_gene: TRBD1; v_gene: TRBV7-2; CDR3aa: CASSFTGGSGNTIYF; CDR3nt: TGTGCCAGCAGCTTCACAGGGGGCAGTGGAAACACCATATATTTT
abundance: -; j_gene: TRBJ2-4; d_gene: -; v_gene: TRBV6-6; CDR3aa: CASSYSGTPNPPAYF; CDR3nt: TGTGCCAGCAGTTATTCCGGGACACCCAACCCACCCGCGTACTTC
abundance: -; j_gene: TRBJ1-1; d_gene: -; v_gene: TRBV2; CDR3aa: CASSDPAGKGTEAFF; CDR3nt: TGTGCCAGCAGTGATCCCGCAGGGAAGGGCACTGAAGCTTTCTTT
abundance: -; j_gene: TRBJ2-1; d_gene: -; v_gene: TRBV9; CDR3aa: CASSKQVNEQFF; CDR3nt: TGTGCCAGCAGCAAACAGGTCAATGAGCAGTTCTTC
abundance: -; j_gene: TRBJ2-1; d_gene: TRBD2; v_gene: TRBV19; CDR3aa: CASSIGLAGGLNEQFF; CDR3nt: TGTGCCAGTAGTATAGGGCTAGCGGGGGGGCTCAATGAGCAGTTCTTC
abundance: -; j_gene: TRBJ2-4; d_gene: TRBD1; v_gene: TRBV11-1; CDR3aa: CASSLRDRGSKNIQYF; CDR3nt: TGTGCCAGCAGCTTACGGGACAGGGGTTCCAAAAACATTCAGTACTTC
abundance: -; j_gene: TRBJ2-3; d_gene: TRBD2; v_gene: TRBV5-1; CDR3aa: CASSSTTGTRGADTQYF; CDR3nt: TGCGCCAGCAGCTCTACTACCGGGACTAGAGGGGCCGATACGCAGTATTTT
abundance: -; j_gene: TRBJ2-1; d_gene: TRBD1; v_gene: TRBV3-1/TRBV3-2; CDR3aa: CASSQDGGQGANEQFF; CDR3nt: TGTGCCAGCAGCCAAGATGGGGGACAGGGGGCAAATGAGCAGTTCTTC
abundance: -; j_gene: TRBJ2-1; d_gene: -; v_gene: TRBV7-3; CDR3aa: CASSLTGQGKSEQFF; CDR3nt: TGTGCCAGCAGCTTAACGGGGCAGGGAAAGTCTGAGCAGTTCTTC
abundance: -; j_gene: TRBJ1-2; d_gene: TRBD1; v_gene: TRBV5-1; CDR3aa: CASSGQGIYGYTF; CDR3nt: TGCGCCAGCAGCGGACAGGGGATCTATGGCTACACCTTC
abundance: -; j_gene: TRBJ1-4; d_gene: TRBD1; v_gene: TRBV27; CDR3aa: CASRPDRARGPATNEKLFF; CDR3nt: TGTGCCAGCAGGCCAGACAGGGCCAGGGGCCCTGCAACTAATGAAAAACTGTTTTTT
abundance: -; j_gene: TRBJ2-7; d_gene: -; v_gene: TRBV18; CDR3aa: CASRQAGPSYEQYF; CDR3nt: TGTGCCAGCCGACAGGCTGGACCAAGTTACGAGCAGTACTTC
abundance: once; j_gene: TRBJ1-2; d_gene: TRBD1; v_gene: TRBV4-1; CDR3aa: CASSQGGQGDFGYTF; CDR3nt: TGCGCCAGCAGCCAAGGAGGACAGGGGGACTTTGGCTACACCTTC
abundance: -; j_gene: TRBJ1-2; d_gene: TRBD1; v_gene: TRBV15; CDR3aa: CATSKDRVGVDGYTF; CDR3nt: TGTGCCACCAGCAAAGACAGGGTTGGTGTTGATGGCTACACCTTC
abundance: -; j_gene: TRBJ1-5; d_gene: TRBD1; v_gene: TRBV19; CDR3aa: CASSITGDQPQHF; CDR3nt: TGTGCCAGTAGTATAACAGGGGATCAGCCCCAGCATTTT
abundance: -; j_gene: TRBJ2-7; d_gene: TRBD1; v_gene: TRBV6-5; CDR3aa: CASTSGQTYEQYF; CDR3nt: TGTGCCAGCACGTCGGGACAGACCTACGAGCAGTACTTC
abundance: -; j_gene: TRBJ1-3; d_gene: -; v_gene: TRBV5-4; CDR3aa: CASTLGAPSSGNTIYF; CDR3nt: TGTGCCAGCACCCTGGGGGCACCGAGCTCTGGAAACACCATATATTTT
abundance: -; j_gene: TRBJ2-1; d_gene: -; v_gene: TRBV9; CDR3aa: CASSVEPRGPNEQFF; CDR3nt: TGTGCCAGCAGCGTAGAGCCTAGGGGCCCCAATGAGCAGTTCTTC
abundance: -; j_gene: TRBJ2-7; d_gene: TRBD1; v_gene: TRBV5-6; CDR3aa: CASSRDRLYEQYF; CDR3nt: TGTGCCAGCAGTCGGGACAGGCTCTACGAGCAGTACTTC
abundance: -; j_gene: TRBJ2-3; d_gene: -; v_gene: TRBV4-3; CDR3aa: CASSQESLSDTQYF; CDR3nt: TGCGCCAGCAGCCAAGAAAGCTTGTCGGATACGCAGTATTTT
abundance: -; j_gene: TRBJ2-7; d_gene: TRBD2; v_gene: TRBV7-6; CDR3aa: CASSLVSGDYEQYF; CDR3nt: TGTGCCAGCAGCTTAGTTAGCGGGGACTACGAGCAGTACTTC
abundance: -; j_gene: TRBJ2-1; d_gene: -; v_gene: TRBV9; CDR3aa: CASSVWQGSEQFF; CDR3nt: TGTGCCAGCAGCGTATGGCAGGGGAGTGAGCAGTTCTTC
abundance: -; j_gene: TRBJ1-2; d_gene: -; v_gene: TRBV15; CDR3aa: CATSRDVGDPTGGYTF; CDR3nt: TGTGCCACCAGCAGAGATGTGGGGGACCCGACAGGTGGCTACACCTTC
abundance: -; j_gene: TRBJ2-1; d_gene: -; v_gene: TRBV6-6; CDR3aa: CASSGTASSYNEQFF; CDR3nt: TGTGCCAGCAGTGGGACTGCAAGCTCCTACAATGAGCAGTTCTTC
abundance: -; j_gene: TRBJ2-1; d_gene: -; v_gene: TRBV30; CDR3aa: CACVMGGQFNEQFF; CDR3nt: TGTGCCTGCGTCATGGGGGGGCAATTCAATGAGCAGTTCTTC
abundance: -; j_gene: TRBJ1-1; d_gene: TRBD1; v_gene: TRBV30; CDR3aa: CAWSRDRENTEAFF; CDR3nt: TGTGCCTGGAGTCGGGACAGGGAGAACACTGAAGCTTTCTTT
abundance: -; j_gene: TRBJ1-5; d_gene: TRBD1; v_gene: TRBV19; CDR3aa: CASSIRRGGRFGNYQPQHF; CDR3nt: TGTGCCAGTAGTATAAGACGAGGGGGCAGGTTCGGGAATTATCAGCCCCAGCATTTT
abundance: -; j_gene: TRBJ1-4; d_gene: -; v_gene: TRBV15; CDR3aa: CATSRDPGGGSNEKLFF; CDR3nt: TGTGCCACCAGCAGAGATCCGGGGGGCGGATCTAATGAAAAACTGTTTTTT
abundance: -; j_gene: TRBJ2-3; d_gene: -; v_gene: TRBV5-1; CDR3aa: CASSSAGGGGGTDTQYF; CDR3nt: TGCGCCAGCAGCTCCGCAGGGGGCGGGGGCGGCACAGATACGCAGTATTTT